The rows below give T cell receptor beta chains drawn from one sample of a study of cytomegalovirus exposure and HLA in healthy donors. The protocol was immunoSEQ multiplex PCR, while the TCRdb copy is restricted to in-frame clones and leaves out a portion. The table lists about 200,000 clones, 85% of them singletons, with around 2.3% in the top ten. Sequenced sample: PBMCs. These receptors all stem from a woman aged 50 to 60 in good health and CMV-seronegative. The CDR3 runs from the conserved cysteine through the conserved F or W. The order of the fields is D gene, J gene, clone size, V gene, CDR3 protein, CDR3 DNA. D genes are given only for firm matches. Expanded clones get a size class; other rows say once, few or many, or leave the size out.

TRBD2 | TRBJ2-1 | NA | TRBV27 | CASSLPGLAGGPGEQFF | TGTGCCAGCAGTCTCCCGGGACTAGCGGGAGGGCCGGGTGAGCAGTTCTTC
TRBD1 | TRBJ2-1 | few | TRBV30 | CAWSVSLRRTGFYLEQFF | TGTGCCTGGAGTGTAAGTTTGAGGAGGACAGGGTTCTATCTTGAGCAGTTCTTC
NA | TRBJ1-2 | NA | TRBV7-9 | CASSLGSVSYTF | TGTGCCAGCAGCTTAGGGTCAGTGAGCTACACCTTC
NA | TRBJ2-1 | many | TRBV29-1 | CSVELVQASYNEQFF | TGCAGCGTTGAGCTCGTCCAGGCCTCCTACAATGAGCAGTTCTTC
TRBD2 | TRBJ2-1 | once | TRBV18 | CASSPSGGPREQFF | TGTGCCAGCTCACCGTCGGGAGGGCCAAGGGAGCAGTTCTTC
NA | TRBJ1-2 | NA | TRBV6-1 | CASILGFQGFYGYTF | NA
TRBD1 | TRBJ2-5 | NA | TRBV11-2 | CASSTGQGAGETQYF | TGTGCCAGCAGTACAGGACAGGGGGCGGGGGAGACCCAGTACTTC
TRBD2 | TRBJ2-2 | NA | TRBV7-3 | CASSTGGTGRTGELFF | TGTGCCAGCAGCACTGGTGGGACCGGGAGGACCGGGGAGCTGTTTTTT
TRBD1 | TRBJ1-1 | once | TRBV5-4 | CASSLDRGWAFF | TGTGCCAGCAGCCTAGACAGGGGATGGGCTTTCTTT
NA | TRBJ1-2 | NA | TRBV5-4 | CASRYGGSYGYTF | TGTGCCAGCAGGTACGGAGGGAGCTATGGCTACACCTTC
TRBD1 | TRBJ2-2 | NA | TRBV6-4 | CASSLFGQVTGELFF | TGTGCCAGCAGTTTGTTCGGACAGGTGACCGGGGAGCTGTTTTTT
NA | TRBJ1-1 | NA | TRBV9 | CASSRQVNTEAFF | TGTGCCAGCAGCAGACAGGTGAACACTGAAGCTTTCTTT
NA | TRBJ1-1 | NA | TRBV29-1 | CSVGRESTTEAFF | TGCAGCGTTGGAAGGGAGTCAACCACTGAAGCTTTCTTT
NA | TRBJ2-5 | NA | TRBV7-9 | CASSLAPGVETQYF | TGTGCCAGCAGCTTAGCACCGGGAGTGGAGACCCAGTACTTC
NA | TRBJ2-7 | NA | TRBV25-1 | CATHESSYEQYF | TGTGCCACCCACGAGAGCTCCTACGAGCAGTACTTC
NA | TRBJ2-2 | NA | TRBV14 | CASSLQLPFSTGELFF | TGTGCCAGCAGTCTACAGCTACCATTCTCCACCGGGGAGCTGTTTTTT
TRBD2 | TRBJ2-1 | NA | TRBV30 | CAWGGGRAVNEQFF | TGTGCCTGGGGGGGCGGGAGGGCCGTAAATGAGCAGTTCTTC
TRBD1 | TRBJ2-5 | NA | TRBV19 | CASSTTGTGRTQYF | TGTGCCAGTAGTACCACGGGGACAGGGAGGACCCAGTACTTC
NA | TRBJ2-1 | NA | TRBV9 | CASGNGNEQFF | TGTGCCAGCGGTAACGGGAATGAGCAGTTCTTC
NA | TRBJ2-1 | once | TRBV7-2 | CASLAGWYNEQFF | TGTGCCAGCTTGGCAGGGTGGTACAATGAGCAGTTCTTC
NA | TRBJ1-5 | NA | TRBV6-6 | CASSLGGVEQPQHF | TGTGCCAGCAGTCTAGGAGGGGTGGAGCAGCCCCAGCATTTT
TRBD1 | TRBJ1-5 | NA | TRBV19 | CASRLRDRGNQPQHF | TGTGCCAGTAGACTCCGGGACAGGGGCAATCAGCCCCAGCATTTT
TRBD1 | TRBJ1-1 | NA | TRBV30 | CAWSEAGGNTEAFF | TGTGCCTGGAGTGAGGCAGGGGGGAACACTGAAGCTTTCTTT
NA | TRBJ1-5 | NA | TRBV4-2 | CASSQDSEGPQHF | TGTGCCAGCAGCCAAGATTCGGAGGGCCCCCAGCATTTT
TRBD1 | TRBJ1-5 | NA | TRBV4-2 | CASSPGTGGGYSNQPQHF | TGTGCCAGCAGCCCAGGGACAGGGGGGGGTTATAGCAATCAGCCCCAGCATTTT
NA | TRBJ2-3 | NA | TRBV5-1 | CASSSGRDTQYF | TGCGCCAGCAGCTCGGGGAGAGATACGCAGTATTTT
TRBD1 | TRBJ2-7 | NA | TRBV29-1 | CSVATGQGAWYEQYF | TGCAGCGTCGCTACCGGACAGGGGGCATGGTACGAGCAGTACTTC
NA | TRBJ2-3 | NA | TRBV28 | CASSFPTGTSTDTQYF | TGTGCCAGCAGTTTCCCGACAGGGACTAGCACAGATACGCAGTATTTT
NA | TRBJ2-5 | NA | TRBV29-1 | CSAPSRNEETQYF | TGCAGCGCCCCGTCGAGGAACGAAGAGACCCAGTACTTC
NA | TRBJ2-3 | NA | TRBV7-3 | CASSGGGDTQYF | TGTGCCAGCAGCGGTGGGGGGGATACGCAGTATTTT
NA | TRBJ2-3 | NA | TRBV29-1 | CSVGHSTDTQYF | TGCAGCGTTGGGCATAGCACAGATACGCAGTATTTT
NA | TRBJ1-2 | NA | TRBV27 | CASSPLPGDQGGYTF | TGTGCCAGCAGTCCATTACCGGGGGACCAAGGGGGCTACACCTTC
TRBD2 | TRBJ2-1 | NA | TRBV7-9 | CASSLGRTSGSSYNEQFF | TGTGCCAGCAGCTTGGGAAGGACTAGCGGGAGCTCCTACAATGAGCAGTTCTTC
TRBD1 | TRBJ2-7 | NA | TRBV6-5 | CASSPQRGTAYEQYF | TGTGCCAGCAGTCCCCAGAGGGGGACAGCCTACGAGCAGTACTTC
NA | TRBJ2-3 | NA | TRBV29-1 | CSAGHTSTDTQYF | TGCAGCGCGGGACATACAAGCACAGATACGCAGTATTTT
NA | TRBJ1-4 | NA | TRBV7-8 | CASSLEGQGNEKLFF | TGTGCCAGCAGCTTAGAGGGGCAGGGTAATGAAAAACTGTTTTTT
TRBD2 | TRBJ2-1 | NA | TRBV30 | CAWSGGLAGVNEQFF | TGTGCCTGGAGTGGGGGACTAGCGGGAGTTAATGAGCAGTTCTTC
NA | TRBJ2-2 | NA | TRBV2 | CASSAFELTSSNRELFF | TGTGCCAGCAGCGCCTTCGAGTTAACTAGCAGTAATCGGGAGCTGTTTTTT
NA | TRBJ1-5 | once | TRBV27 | CASSSSRQANFVGLAQHF | TGTGCCAGCAGCTCAAGTCGGCAGGCAAATTTTGTCGGTTTGGCCCAGCATTTT
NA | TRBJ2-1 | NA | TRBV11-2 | CASRGFGGAYNEQFF | TGTGCCAGCAGGGGTTTCGGCGGAGCCTACAATGAGCAGTTCTTC
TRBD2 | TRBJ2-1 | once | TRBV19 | CASSVSGRSGNEQFF | TGTGCCAGTAGTGTTAGCGGGAGAAGTGGCAATGAGCAGTTCTTC
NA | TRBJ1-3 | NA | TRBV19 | CASSGGPYSGNTIYF | TGTGCCAGTAGTGGGGGCCCATACTCTGGAAACACCATATATTTT
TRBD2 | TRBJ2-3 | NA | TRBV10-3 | CAISEWGLAADTQYF | TGTGCCATCAGTGAGTGGGGACTAGCGGCGGATACGCAGTATTTT
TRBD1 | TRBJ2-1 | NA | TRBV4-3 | CASSQEAQGYNEQFF | TGCGCCAGCAGCCAGGAGGCACAGGGGTACAATGAGCAGTTCTTC
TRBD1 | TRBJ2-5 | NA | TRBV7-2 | CASSNRGTAVQETQYF | TGTGCCAGCAGCAACCGAGGGACAGCTGTCCAAGAGACCCAGTACTTC
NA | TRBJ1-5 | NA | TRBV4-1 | CASSQGLRGNSNQPQHF | TGCGCCAGCAGCCAGGGACTAAGAGGGAATAGCAATCAGCCCCAGCATTTT
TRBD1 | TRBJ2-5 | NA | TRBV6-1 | CASSPDRGLQETQYF | TGTGCCAGCAGTCCGGACAGGGGGCTACAAGAGACCCAGTACTTC
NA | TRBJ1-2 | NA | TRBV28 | CASSLGQGDYGYTF | TGTGCCAGCAGTTTGGGCCAGGGCGACTATGGCTACACCTTC
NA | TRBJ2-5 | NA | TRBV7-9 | CASSRWDGSQSETQYF | TGTGCCAGCAGCCGCTGGGACGGGAGCCAATCAGAGACCCAGTACTTC